Presented here are 14 T cell receptor beta chains from one specimen sequenced in a study of blood T cell repertoires in COVID-19. The data were produced by immunoSEQ multiplex PCR, yet TCRdb's version contains in-frame clones alone and is incomplete. The sample has around 320,000 clones, over 90% seen once. Sequences were obtained from PBMCs or T cells enriched from blood (not recorded which). Every receptor here comes from a woman in her twenties or thirties who had been exposed to COVID-19.

The genes are TRBV7-2 and TRBJ2-3, with 7 nucleotides matching TRBD2. The CDR3 runs to 15 residues. V trimming: 5 bases; J trimming: 2 bases; junction bases outside the gene matches: 7. CDR1 is SGHTA and CDR2 is FQGNSA in the germline V gene. The CDR3 bases are TGTGCCAGCAGCCTACTAGCGAGCCACACAGATACGCAGTATTTT. As protein: CASSLLASHTDTQYF. The full variable domain, with the rest looked up from reference TRBV7-2 and TRBJ2-3, is GAGVSQSPSNKVTEKGKDVELRCDPISGHTALYWYRQSLGQGLEFLIYFQGNSAPDKSGLPSDRFSAERTGGSVSTLTIQRTQQEDSAVYLCASSLLASHTDTQYFGPGTRLTVL.

This chain joins TRBV29-1 and TRBJ2-1; 7 bases agree with TRBD1. The CDR3 is 15 residues long. V dropped 5 bases and J dropped 0; count of bases not matched to a gene: 7. The germline V gene has CDR1 SQVTM and CDR2 ANQGSEA. CDR3 DNA: TGCAGCGTTCTTGGGACAGCCAGCTCCTACAATGAGCAGTTCTTC. Its protein product is CSVLGTASSYNEQFF.

The chain joins TRBV7-6 to TRBJ1-6; a weak D match, TRBD1 (5 bases). The germline V gene encodes CDR1 SGHVS and CDR2 FNYEAQ. The CDR3 totals 16 residues. V was cut by 5 bases and J by 5 bases, with 16 bases left in between. The CDR3 here is CASSPLGGMNNSPLHF. The CDR3 region has the DNA TGTGCCAGCAGCCCCCTCGGGGGGATGAATAATTCACCCCTCCACTTT.

CDR3 coding DNA: TGTGCCAGCACCAAACAAGAGACCCAGTACTTC. It encodes CASTKQETQYF. The chain is built from TRBV6-6 and TRBJ2-5, with D uncertain. Looked up from germline, CDR1 is MNHNY and CDR2 is SVGAGI (reference sequence). The CDR3 loop spans 11 amino acids. The ends were cut back, 7 bases at V and 2 bases at J, with 5 bases in the middle.

V gene TRBV9 combines with J gene TRBJ2-3, with D tentatively TRBD2 (5 bases). Germline V gene lookup returns CDR1 SGDLS and CDR2 YYNGEE. Deletions cut 2 bases from V and 4 bases from J, with 8 bases between. This CDR3 is 13 amino acids long. The CDR3 sequence is CASSVTRADTQYF. DNA of the CDR3: TGTGCCAGCAGCGTCACGAGGGCAGATACGCAGTATTTT.

This chain connects TRBV7-9 to TRBJ2-5; D is possibly TRBD2 (6 bases). This CDR3 has 12 amino acids. The germline V gene has CDR1 SEHNR and CDR2 FQNEAQ (reference sequence). The V gene lost 10 bases and the J gene lost 7 bases, with 16 bases spanning the gap. The CDR3 reads CAISGDPGTQYF. CDR3 bases: TGTGCCATTTCGGGGGACCCAGGGACCCAGTACTTC.

Turning to this clone: The junction departs from the called germline gene at one end, perhaps through a read error. The chain employs TRBV5-4 and TRBJ1-6, with TRBD1 identical over 8 bases. The CDR3 consists of 16 residues. Germline loops: CDR1 SGHNT, CDR2 YYREEE (reference sequence). CDR3 region: CASSWGQVPYNSPLHF. The CDR3 region has the DNA TGTGCCAGCAGCTGGGGACAGGTTCCCTACAATTCACCCCTCCACTTT.

This chain connects TRBV5-5 to TRBJ2-5; 8 bases fit TRBD1. J gave up 5 bases and V 2 bases, and 14 bases lay outside the gene matches. The CDR3 contains 17 residues. The germline CDR1 and CDR2 sequences are SGHKS and YYEKEE (reference sequence). CDR3 bases: TGTGCCAGCAGCTTTCGTACCAGGGGGCCACGTTTGGAGACCCAGTACTTC. Translation gives CASSFRTRGPRLETQYF.

This clone came up a few times. The chain has TRBV4-2 and TRBJ2-5, with 13 bases fitting TRBD2. The V and J ends lost 6 bases and 4 bases, in that order; junction bases with no gene match: 8. The CDR3 has 16 amino acids. Germline V gene data show CDR1 as LGHNA and CDR2 as YNFKEQ. CDR3 coding DNA: TGTGCCAGCAGACTTACTAGCGGGGGGGCCGGAGAGACCCAGTACTTC. Amino acids: CASRLTSGGAGETQYF.

V gene TRBV5-1 combines with J gene TRBJ2-7; D is possibly TRBD2 (6 bases). Deletions cut 1 base from V and 7 bases from J, with 12 bases between. The CDR3 has 13 residues. Germline V gives CDR1 SGHRS, CDR2 YFSETQ. The CDR3, as DNA: TGCGCCAGCAGCTTGTTTTGGGGGGAGGAGCAGTACTTC. Residues: CASSLFWGEEQYF.

Here the CDR3 DNA reads TGTGCCAGCAGCTTAGTGAGGGTGCGGGGGGAAGAGACCCAGTACTTC. Its protein product is CASSLVRVRGEETQYF. The chain links TRBV11-3 to TRBJ2-5; 8 bases match TRBD2. V shed 1 base and J 3 bases; nucleotides not matched to a gene: 7. Germline V gene sequence: CDR1 SGHNT, CDR2 YENEEA. The CDR3 contains 16 residues.

This clone has just one count. V is TRBV9 and J is TRBJ2-7; 9 bases align to TRBD1. The germline CDR1 and CDR2 sequences are SGDLS and YYNGEE. CDR3 length equals 15 residues. V shed 2 bases, J shed 3 bases, and the junction held 6 bases outside the gene matches. The CDR3 sequence: CASSVDGTGFYEQYF. The CDR3 DNA is TGTGCCAGCAGCGTGGACGGGACAGGGTTCTACGAGCAGTACTTC.

In this sample, this clone turned up a few times. J is TRBJ1-4 and V is TRBV27, with TRBD1 as a possible D gene (6 bases). This CDR3 comprises 15 residues. Germline lookup yields CDR1 MNHEY and CDR2 SMNVEV (reference sequence). Trimming removed 3 bases at V and 0 bases at J, with 8 bases between. DNA for the CDR3: TGTGCCAGCAGTTTCAGGGGTACAACTAATGAAAAACTGTTTTTT. Protein product: CASSFRGTTNEKLFF.

The chain links TRBV4-1 to TRBJ2-7, with 8 positions matching TRBD1. The junction had 17 bases not matched to a gene; V was cut back by 0 bases and J by 7 bases. The CDR3 runs 18 residues. Per germline, CDR1 MGHRA and CDR2 YSYEKL. The CDR3 loop is CASSQDRQGALSTGEQYF. Written as DNA, the CDR3 is TGCGCCAGCAGCCAAGATCGGCAGGGGGCGCTTTCAACGGGGGAGCAGTACTTC.